The 22 T cell receptor beta chains below all came from one sample that was sequenced in a study of cytomegalovirus exposure and HLA in healthy donors. A multiplex PCR was run with 60 Vbeta primers and 13 Jbeta primers. Measured with immunoSEQ multiplex PCR; TCRdb has only the in-frame clones, and not every one. The table lists more than 150,000 clones, 70% to 85% of them singletons. Material for sequencing was PBMCs. The receptors stem from a male donor in good health and CMV-seronegative.

The CDR3 bases are TGTGCCAGCAGAAAATTCGGGTCACCCCTCCACTTT. Protein product: CASRKFGSPLHF. The chain carries TRBV5-6 and TRBJ1-6; D not certain. CDR3 length: 12 amino acids. The ends were cut back, 5 bases at V and 10 bases at J, with 10 bases in the middle. Germline V gene data show CDR1 as SGHDT and CDR2 as YYEEEE.

The V call is TRBV5-5, the J call TRBJ1-3, with D possibly being TRBD1 (5 bases). Looked up from germline, CDR1 is SGHKS and CDR2 is YYEKEE (reference sequence). Deletions cut 5 bases from V and 0 bases from J, with 15 bases between. The length of the CDR3 is 16 residues. The CDR3 spells CASSTGSATSGNTIYF. CDR3 coding DNA: TGTGCCAGCAGTACAGGATCGGCAACCTCTGGAAACACCATATATTTT.

A few counts support this clone. The rearrangement joins TRBV5-4 to TRBJ1-2, with 8 bases matching TRBD1. J was trimmed by 4 bases and V by 4 bases; bases with no gene match: 12. The CDR3 is 16 residues long. Germline V gene lookup returns CDR1 SGHNT and CDR2 YYREEE (reference sequence). For the CDR3, the DNA is TGTGCCAGCAGCCCCGGCCGACAGGGGTCTATCTATGGCTACACCTTC. This translates into CASSPGRQGSIYGYTF. Complete variable domain (other parts from reference TRBV5-4 and TRBJ1-2): ETGVTQSPTHLIKTRGQQVTLRCSSQSGHNTVSWYQQALGQGPQFIFQYYREEENGRGNFPPRFSGLQFPNYSSELNVNALELDDSALYLCASSPGRQGSIYGYTFGSGTRLTVV.

The V call is TRBV6-5, the J call TRBJ2-7, with TRBD2 matching 14 bases. J gave up 6 bases and V 5 bases, and 6 bases lay outside the gene matches. There are 15 residues in the CDR3. CDR1 is MNHEY and CDR2 is SVGAGI in the germline V gene. Here the CDR3 reads CASSPGTSGSFEQYF. DNA of the CDR3: TGTGCCAGCAGTCCGGGGACTAGCGGGAGTTTCGAGCAGTACTTC.

The genes are TRBV30 and TRBJ2-5; 10 nucleotides line up with TRBD2. CDR1 GTSNPN and CDR2 SVGIG come from the germline V gene (reference sequence). The V segment lost 3 bases and the J segment 1 base; nucleotides outside the gene matches: 5. The CDR3 has 15 amino acids. CDR3: CAWREPSGSQETQYF. In DNA, the CDR3 is TGTGCCTGGAGGGAGCCTAGCGGGAGCCAAGAGACCCAGTACTTC. The full variable domain, rest sourced from reference TRBV30 and TRBJ2-5, is SQTIHQWPATLVQPVGSPLSLECTVEGTSNPNLYWYRQAAGRGLQLLFYSVGIGQISSEVPQNLSASRPQDRQFILSSKKLLLSDSGFYLCAWREPSGSQETQYFGPGTRLLVL.

The V and J genes are TRBV5-1 and TRBJ1-1; 12 nucleotides match TRBD1. Per the germline V gene, CDR1 is SGHRS and CDR2 is YFSETQ. There are 15 residues in the CDR3. Losses at the gene ends were 3 bases for V and 4 bases for J; bases not matched to a gene: 4. As DNA, the CDR3 is TGCGCCAGCAGCTACTTGGGACAGGGGGCCACTGAAGCTTTCTTT. Protein: CASSYLGQGATEAFF.

The chain recombines TRBV19 with TRBJ1-5, with D perhaps matching TRBD1 (6 bases). The CDR3 has 16 amino acids. V lost 3 bases and J lost 6, with 18 bases in between. The germline CDR1 and CDR2 sequences are LNHDA and SQIVND (reference sequence). The CDR3 reads CASSIPGRGARQPQHF. CDR3 DNA: TGTGCCAGTAGTATCCCCGGGCGGGGGGCCCGTCAGCCCCAGCATTTT.

The gene calls are TRBV7-2 and TRBJ1-1; D is unclear. The CDR3 is 13 amino acids. V was cut by 3 bases and J by 1 base, with 6 bases left in between. Germline CDR1 and CDR2: SGHTA and FQGNSA. As DNA, the CDR3 is TGTGCCAGCAGCTTGTCATCGAACACTGAAGCTTTCTTT. This codes for CASSLSSNTEAFF.

CDR3 residues: CASSVLGDNEQFF. CDR3 nucleotides: TGTGCCAGCAGCGTACTGGGAGACAATGAGCAGTTCTTC. The chain recombines TRBV9 with TRBJ2-1, with D maybe TRBD2 (5 bases). Trimming shortened V by 1 base and J by 5 bases, and 7 bases separated the two germline ends. Germline V gives CDR1 SGDLS, CDR2 YYNGEE. The CDR3 length is 13 residues. The whole variable domain, filled in from reference TRBV9 and TRBJ2-1, reads DSGVTQTPKHLITATGQRVTLRCSPRSGDLSVYWYQQSLDQGLQFLIQYYNGEERAKGNILERFSAQQFPDLHSELNLSSLELGDSALYFCASSVLGDNEQFFGPGTRLTVL.

V usage is TRBV30 and J usage is TRBJ2-1, with D maybe TRBD2 (5 bases). The V end lost 0 bases, the J end lost 4 bases, and 13 bases lay between the germline ends. From germline, CDR1 is GTSNPN and CDR2 SVGIG (reference sequence). CDR3 size: 15 residues. As DNA, the CDR3 is TGTGCCTGGAGTGTCTTGGGCGGGCTTTACAATGAGCAGTTCTTC. Its translation is CAWSVLGGLYNEQFF.

This chain uses TRBV7-2 with TRBJ1-1; 8 bases agree with TRBD1. Germline lookup yields CDR1 SGHTA and CDR2 FQGNSA. There are 14 residues in the CDR3. V gave up 2 bases and J gave up 10 bases; unmatched junction bases: 9. DNA of the CDR3: TGTGCCAGCAGCTTAATGTCCCAGGGGGCGCGAGCTTTCTTT. Its translation: CASSLMSQGARAFF. Drawing the rest from reference TRBV7-2 and TRBJ1-1, the complete variable domain is GAGVSQSPSNKVTEKGKDVELRCDPISGHTALYWYRQSLGQGLEFLIYFQGNSAPDKSGLPSDRFSAERTGGSVSTLTIQRTQQEDSAVYLCASSLMSQGARAFFGQGTRLTVV.

The chain recombines TRBV28 with TRBJ2-7; 11 positions agree with TRBD1. The germline CDR1 and CDR2 sequences are MDHEN and SYDVKM. This CDR3 is built from 19 residues. Losses at the gene ends were 4 bases for V and 2 bases for J; bases not matched to a gene: 16. The CDR3 sequence: CASSSRLGQGEWSPYEQYF. The DNA of the CDR3 is TGTGCCAGCAGTTCCAGGTTGGGACAGGGGGAATGGAGTCCCTACGAGCAGTACTTC. Based on the CDR3 plus reference TRBV28 and TRBJ2-7, the full variable domain is DVKVTQSSRYLVKRTGEKVFLECVQDMDHENMFWYRQDPGLGLRLIYFSYDVKMKEKGDIPEGYSVSREKKERFSLILESASTNQTSMYLCASSSRLGQGEWSPYEQYFGPGTRLTVT.

The V call is TRBV4-1, the J call TRBJ1-6; tentative D call: TRBD1 (6 bases). Germline V lookup: CDR1 MGHRA, CDR2 YSYEKL. The CDR3 has 16 amino acids. The ends were cut back, 0 bases at V and 3 bases at J, with 9 bases in the middle. DNA of the CDR3: TGCGCCAGCAGCCAAGAACAGGGAGACTATAATTCACCCCTCCACTTT. Protein: CASSQEQGDYNSPLHF.

This clone was seen only once. This chain connects TRBV6-1 to TRBJ2-7, with 7 bases that match TRBD1. Germline assignment: CDR1 MNHNS and CDR2 SASEGT. V trimming: 0 bases; J trimming: 2 bases; junction bases outside the gene matches: 7. The CDR3 runs 16 residues. Here the CDR3 reads CASSEATGFLPYEQYF. The CDR3 region has the DNA TGTGCCAGCAGTGAAGCGACAGGGTTCTTGCCCTACGAGCAGTACTTC.

V and J are TRBV7-9 and TRBJ1-1; possible D gene TRBD1, 6 bases. The V end was cut by 1 base, the J end by 0 bases, with 9 bases between. Germline V gene sequence: CDR1 SEHNR, CDR2 FQNEAQ (reference sequence). The CDR3 sequence is 15 residues long. CDR3 nucleotide sequence: TGTGCCAGCAGCTTAGGATCAGGGGTGAACACTGAAGCTTTCTTT. Translating it yields CASSLGSGVNTEAFF.

This clone came up a few times. The chain is built from TRBV4-1 and TRBJ2-3; D is ambiguous. Looked up from germline, CDR1 is MGHRA and CDR2 is YSYEKL. Trimming removed 0 bases from V and 5 bases from J, with 9 bases in between. The CDR3 runs to 14 residues. This CDR3 is CASSQELIRDTQYF. CDR3 coding DNA: TGCGCCAGCAGCCAAGAGCTAATAAGAGATACGCAGTATTTT.

The chain combines TRBV5-5 with TRBJ2-1; 10 bases are a match to TRBD2. CDR1 is SGHKS, CDR2 YYEKEE, per germline (reference sequence). V lost 3 bases and J lost 6; bases outside the gene matches: 3. CDR3 length: 14 amino acids. The chain's CDR3 is CASSWLAGANEQFF. The CDR3 DNA follows: TGTGCCAGCAGCTGGCTAGCGGGGGCCAATGAGCAGTTCTTC.

The chain carries TRBV9 and TRBJ2-6, with TRBD2 matching 13 bases. The CDR3 is 21 amino acids. From germline, CDR1 is SGDLS and CDR2 YYNGEE. Trimming cost V 4 bases and J 0 bases; bases outside gene matches: 13. CDR3: CASSPTTPGLAGYSGANVLTF. In nucleotides, the CDR3 is TGTGCCAGCAGCCCCACGACCCCGGGACTAGCGGGATACTCTGGGGCCAACGTCCTGACTTTC. Full variable domain (missing parts from reference TRBV9 and TRBJ2-6): DSGVTQTPKHLITATGQRVTLRCSPRSGDLSVYWYQQSLDQGLQFLIQYYNGEERAKGNILERFSAQQFPDLHSELNLSSLELGDSALYFCASSPTTPGLAGYSGANVLTFGAGSRLTVL.

CDR3 nucleotides: TGTGCCAGCAGCCCGCCCTCCGGGACAACTAATGAAAAACTGTTTTTT. Translated, it gives CASSPPSGTTNEKLFF. This chain connects TRBV7-9 to TRBJ1-4; D is uncertain. The CDR3 extends over 16 amino acids. Germline loops: CDR1 SEHNR, CDR2 FQNEAQ (reference sequence). With 5 bases removed from V and 0 bases from J, the gap between germline ends came to 13 bases.

J is TRBJ2-1 and V is TRBV12-5, with 9 nucleotides matching TRBD2. V lost 7 bases, J lost 8 bases, and 9 bases stayed unmatched. The CDR3 is 14 amino acids. Germline-derived CDR1 and CDR2 are LGHNT and FRNRAP. CDR3 residues: CASAPGLAWDEQFF. Written as DNA, the CDR3 is TGTGCTAGTGCCCCGGGACTAGCATGGGATGAGCAGTTCTTC.

J is TRBJ1-4 and V is TRBV6-1, with TRBD1 matching 7 bases. The CDR3 has 15 amino acids. V was clipped by 4 bases and J by 6 bases; unmatched bases: 8. CDR1 MNHNS and CDR2 SASEGT come from the germline V gene. The chain's CDR3 is CASSVGGTAHEKLFF. CDR3 nucleotide sequence: TGTGCCAGCAGTGTAGGCGGGACAGCCCATGAAAAACTGTTTTTT.

This clone was counted a few times. The chain couples TRBV9 to TRBJ1-2; TRBD1 matches at 10 bases. V lost 0 bases, J lost 4 bases, and 3 bases stayed unmatched. Germline loops: CDR1 SGDLS, CDR2 YYNGEE. CDR3 length: 15 residues. Here the CDR3 reads CASSVAGTGVYGYTF. CDR3 bases: TGTGCCAGCAGCGTAGCTGGGACAGGGGTCTATGGCTACACCTTC.